These 30 T cell receptor beta chains originate from one sample sequenced in a study of T-cell memory formation after mild COVID-19. In TCRdb, the 5' RACE reads were re-called with MiXCR into one record per CDR3 protein. The repertoire includes roughly 300,000 distinct CDR3 sequences, approximately 8% of them detected once, and about 20% sits in the top ten. Sequenced sample: PBMCs or a T cell subset sorted from them (not recorded which). The receptors originated from a man younger than 35 who had mild COVID-19 (a few samples of this study predate the infection). Cell type and time point are not known.

At least ten counts were recorded for this clonotype. V usage is TRBV5-1 and J usage is TRBJ2-7; a possible D gene is TRBD1 (5 bases). Germline-derived CDR1 and CDR2 are SGHRS and YFSETQ. The V gene lost 0 bases and the J gene lost 3 bases, with 13 bases spanning the gap. This CDR3 is built from 15 residues. The CDR3 loop reads CASSLGAGINYEQYF. The CDR3 region has the DNA TGCGCCAGCAGCTTGGGGGCAGGGATAAACTACGAGCAGTACTTC.

This clonotype was seen at least ten times. The gene calls are TRBV5-1 and TRBJ1-5; tentative D call: TRBD1 (5 bases). With 3 bases removed from V and 3 bases from J, the gap between germline ends came to 22 bases. The germline CDR1 and CDR2 sequences are SGHRS and YFSETQ. The CDR3 runs 18 residues. The CDR3 loop is CASSWAAWGEYPNQPQHF. The CDR3 nucleotides are TGCGCCAGCAGCTGGGCCGCGTGGGGGGAGTATCCCAATCAGCCCCAGCATTTT.

This clonotype came up a few times. The J gene is TRBJ2-7, the V gene TRBV12-3 or TRBV12-4; unclear D gene. The CDR3 contains 13 residues. V lost 5 bases, J lost 6 bases, and 14 bases lay in between. This CDR3 reads CASSASRVSEQYF. Written as DNA, the CDR3 is TGTGCCAGCAGTGCGAGTCGGGTTTCCGAGCAGTACTTC.

J is TRBJ1-2 and V is TRBV5-1; D perhaps matches TRBD1 (6 bases). Germline CDR1 reads SGHRS; CDR2 reads YFSETQ. The CDR3 sequence is 15 residues long. Trimming left V 3 bases short and J 7 bases short, with 19 bases between. Written as DNA, the CDR3 is TGCGCCAGCAGCTCGGGAGGGCCGGGACAATCTGGCTACACCTTC. Translated, it gives CASSSGGPGQSGYTF.

This clonotype was counted only a few times. The chain carries TRBV4-1 and TRBJ1-2; D remains unclear. CDR3 length: 15 residues. V was cut by 0 bases and J by 2 bases, with 10 bases left in between. CDR1 and CDR2 from the germline V gene are MGHRA and YSYEKL. The DNA for the CDR3 is TGCGCCAGCAGCCAAGAATGGGGTGAGAACTATGGCTACACCTTC. The encoded protein is CASSQEWGENYGYTF.

This chain joins TRBV18 and TRBJ1-4, with 9 bases lining up with TRBD1. Germline V gene data show CDR1 as KGHSH and CDR2 as LQKENI. There are 14 residues in the CDR3. Trimming removed 6 bases from V and 7 bases from J; junction bases left unmatched: 6. The CDR3 reads CASSRDRVSEKLFF. CDR3 sequence (DNA): TGTGCCAGCTCTCGGGACAGGGTCTCTGAAAAACTGTTTTTT.

V is TRBV28 and J is TRBJ2-7; D not certain. Per germline, CDR1 MDHEN and CDR2 SYDVKM. This CDR3 comprises 14 residues. Trimming shortened V by 7 bases and J by 2 bases, and 15 bases separated the two germline ends. In nucleotides, the CDR3 is TGTGCCAGCATTCGTTCAGGTGGACCCTACGAGCAGTACGTC. It is translated as CASIRSGGPYEQYV.

Many counts were recorded for this clonotype. The genes are TRBV24-1 and TRBJ2-1; 12 bases are a match to TRBD2. This CDR3 spans 15 amino acids. Germline loops: CDR1 KGHDR, CDR2 SFDVKD. The V and J ends lost 3 bases and 9 bases, in that order; junction bases with no gene match: 5. CDR3 in DNA: TGTGCCACCAGTGATCCGACTAGCGGGGGACCTGAGCAGTTCTTC. Encoded protein: CATSDPTSGGPEQFF.

This chain joins TRBV5-1 and TRBJ1-1; D call uncertain. Germline V gives CDR1 SGHRS, CDR2 YFSETQ. The CDR3 sequence is 15 residues long. V lost 3 bases and J 0 bases, leaving 12 bases between the germline ends. This CDR3 reads CASSYPGRMNTEAFF. CDR3 nucleotides: TGCGCCAGCAGCTATCCGGGTCGCATGAACACTGAAGCTTTCTTT. The whole variable domain, filled in from reference TRBV5-1 and TRBJ1-1, reads KAGVTQTPRYLIKTRGQQVTLSCSPISGHRSVSWYQQTPGQGLQFLFEYFSETQRNKGNFPGRFSGRQFSNSRSEMNVSTLELGDSALYLCASSYPGRMNTEAFFGQGTRLTVV.

The rearrangement joins TRBV4-3 to TRBJ2-1, with 9 bases matching TRBD2. The CDR3 runs to 17 residues. Germline V gives CDR1 LGHNA, CDR2 YSLEER. J lost 5 bases, V lost 4 bases, and 12 bases had no gene match. The CDR3 here is CASSLRPGGGADNEQFF. The CDR3 DNA reads TGCGCCAGCAGCCTCCGCCCCGGCGGGGGGGCGGACAATGAGCAGTTCTTC.

The CDR3 DNA reads as TGTGCCAGCAGCCCGGATTGGGGGAGGGAGTTCTTC. Residues: CASSPDWGREFF. The chain joins TRBV9 to TRBJ2-1, with TRBD2 matching 7 bases. V shed 4 bases and J 14 bases; nucleotides not matched to a gene: 9. The germline V gene encodes CDR1 SGDLS and CDR2 YYNGEE. The CDR3 extends over 12 amino acids.

This clonotype has just a few counts. The V and J genes are TRBV7-9 and TRBJ2-4, with D possibly TRBD2 on 6 matching bases. Germline loops: CDR1 SEHNR, CDR2 FQNEAQ (reference sequence). The V gene lost 5 bases and the J gene lost 7 bases, with 15 bases spanning the gap. The CDR3 totals 14 residues. CDR3 sequence: CASSMRRDSNIQYF. The CDR3 DNA reads as TGTGCCAGCAGCATGCGACGGGACTCCAACATTCAGTACTTC.

CDR3 bases: TGTGCCATCAGTCCTCTCGAGGTAGCGGGACAACCGGATACGCAGTATTTT. This sequence encodes CAISPLEVAGQPDTQYF. The chain links TRBV10-3 to TRBJ2-3, with TRBD2 matching over 8 bases. V was pared by 5 bases and J by 6 bases, with 16 bases of the junction left unmatched. The germline V gene has CDR1 ENHRY and CDR2 SYGVKD. The CDR3 spans 17 residues.

This clonotype was found a few times. The rearrangement links TRBV7-7 to TRBJ2-7, with D perhaps matching TRBD1 (6 bases). The germline V gene has CDR1 SSHAT and CDR2 FNYEAQ (reference sequence). The CDR3 is made up of 13 amino acids. The CDR3 spells CASSLYRDVEQYV. In DNA form, the CDR3 reads TGTGCTAGCAGCTTATACAGGGATGTAGAGCAGTACGTC.

This clonotype was observed many times. This rearrangement joins TRBV5-1 to TRBJ2-7, with 8 bases lining up with TRBD1. The CDR3 extends over 14 amino acids. Germline trimming cut 4 bases from V and 6 bases from J; bases unmatched to any gene: 9. Germline V lookup: CDR1 SGHRS, CDR2 YFSETQ. The CDR3 is CASSPGTGRFEQYV. The CDR3 DNA sequence: TGCGCCAGCAGCCCAGGGACAGGTCGTTTCGAGCAGTACGTC.

The rearrangement joins TRBV14 to TRBJ2-2, with no clear D. Per germline, CDR1 SGHDN and CDR2 FVKESK. Trimming shortened V by 6 bases and J by 7 bases, and 12 bases separated the two germline ends. The CDR3 covers 13 residues. CDR3 sequence (DNA): TGTGCCAGCAGGCCGACTGGTAGCGGGGAGCTGTTTTTT. This translates into CASRPTGSGELFF.

This clonotype was detected ten times or more. CDR3 sequence reads: CSASGSEAEQYF. CDR3 bases: TGCAGTGCTTCGGGTAGCGAGGCCGAGCAGTACTTC. The V gene is TRBV20-1, the J gene TRBJ2-7; a possible D gene is TRBD2 (5 bases). This CDR3 region has 12 residues. V lost 5 bases and J lost 6, with 14 bases in between. Germline V gene sequence: CDR1 DFQATT, CDR2 SNEGSKA (reference sequence).

The chain combines TRBV19 with TRBJ2-1, with D perhaps matching TRBD1 or TRBD2 (6 bases each). CDR3 size: 14 residues. Deletions cut 7 bases from V and 2 bases from J, with 12 bases between. Looked up from germline, CDR1 is LNHDA and CDR2 is SQIVND (reference sequence). The CDR3 spells CASTVRGAYNEQFF. DNA for the CDR3: TGTGCCAGTACCGTAAGGGGGGCCTACAATGAGCAGTTCTTC.

In this sample, this clonotype turned up a few times. The V gene is TRBV5-1, the J gene TRBJ1-2, with TRBD1 matching over 7 bases. Germline lookup yields CDR1 SGHRS and CDR2 YFSETQ. J lost 6 bases, V lost 4 bases, and 21 bases had no gene match. CDR3 length: 18 residues. This CDR3 reads CASSASSTGYSRENGYTF. The CDR3 DNA follows: TGCGCCAGCAGCGCGTCCTCGACAGGGTATAGTAGGGAGAATGGCTACACCTTC.

The chain joins TRBV11-2 to TRBJ2-3; D may be TRBD2 (6 bases). The CDR3 has 11 residues. V dropped 1 base and J dropped 12 bases, with 8 bases sitting between them. Germline assignment: CDR1 SGHAT and CDR2 FQNNGV. The CDR3 reads CASSLAGVQYF. CDR3 sequence (DNA): TGTGCCAGCAGCTTAGCGGGGGTTCAGTATTTT.

This clonotype was observed at least ten times. The genes are TRBV3-1 and TRBJ1-6; 12 bases line up with TRBD1. The CDR3 is 14 residues long. In germline, CDR1 is LGHDT, CDR2 YNNKEL (reference sequence). V dropped 3 bases and J dropped 10; count of bases not matched to a gene: 1. CDR3 sequence: CASSQGTGGSPLHF. The CDR3 bases are TGTGCCAGCAGCCAGGGGACAGGGGGCTCACCCCTCCACTTT.

The CDR3 coding sequence is TGTGCCAGCGGCTCAAGAGGGCAGGGCGTAACTGAAGCTTTCTTT. This sequence encodes CASGSRGQGVTEAFF. This chain connects TRBV28 to TRBJ1-1; perhaps TRBD1 as D (5 bases). Trimming took off 8 bases at V and 5 bases at J, with 21 bases between the two ends. Germline V gives CDR1 MDHEN, CDR2 SYDVKM. The CDR3 runs 15 residues.

In its sample, this clonotype was seen a few times. This chain connects TRBV6-2 or TRBV6-3 to TRBJ1-6, with D perhaps matching TRBD1 (5 bases). The CDR3 runs to 16 residues. From germline, CDR1 is MNHEY and CDR2 SVGEGT. The ends were cut back, 5 bases at V and 7 bases at J, with 18 bases in the middle. CDR3 nucleotide sequence: TGTGCCAGCAGTCCGACTCCGCAGGGAAGCAATTCACCCCTCCACTTT. It encodes CASSPTPQGSNSPLHF.

This rearrangement joins TRBV5-4 to TRBJ2-2; the D gene is possibly TRBD2 (6 bases). Germline CDR1 reads SGHNT; CDR2 reads YYREEE (reference sequence). Trimming stripped 0 bases from V and 1 base from J, with 10 bases between. The CDR3 consists of 16 residues. The CDR3 sequence is CASSLDFGGNTGELFF. The CDR3 DNA reads as TGTGCCAGCAGCTTGGATTTCGGGGGGAACACCGGGGAGCTGTTTTTT. The variable domain in full, completed from reference TRBV5-4 and TRBJ2-2, reads ETGVTQSPTHLIKTRGQQVTLRCSSQSGHNTVSWYQQALGQGPQFIFQYYREEENGRGNFPPRFSGLQFPNYSSELNVNALELDDSALYLCASSLDFGGNTGELFFGEGSRLTVL.

The J gene is TRBJ2-1, the V gene TRBV7-3; possibly TRBD1 for D (5 bases). Trimming pared 3 bases from V and 2 bases from J, leaving 11 bases between. The CDR3 sequence is 15 residues long. CDR1 and CDR2 (germline): SGHTA, FQGTGA. The CDR3 DNA follows: TGTGCCAGCAGCTTGACAGTACCCCCCTACAATGAGCAGTTCTTC. As protein: CASSLTVPPYNEQFF.

The rearrangement links TRBV7-9 to TRBJ2-7; tentative D call: TRBD1 (6 bases). Germline lookup yields CDR1 SEHNR and CDR2 FQNEAQ (reference sequence). The CDR3 has 13 residues. V was clipped by 9 bases and J by 6 bases, with 18 bases between them. This chain's CDR3 is CASSGTISSEQYF. The CDR3 DNA reads TGTGCCAGTTCCGGGACAATTTCTTCCGAGCAGTACTTC.

This chain joins TRBV6-5 and TRBJ1-1; 8 nucleotides align to TRBD1. The junction had 4 bases not matched to a gene; V was cut back by 6 bases and J by 1 base. This CDR3 contains 14 residues. The germline gives CDR1 MNHEY, CDR2 SVGAGI. In DNA form, the CDR3 reads TGTGCCAGCAGCAGGGGACAGGAGAACACTGAAGCTTTCTTT. Translation: CASSRGQENTEAFF.

This rearrangement joins TRBV9 to TRBJ2-5; possible D gene TRBD1, 6 bases. The CDR3 is 15 residues long. The ends were cut back, 1 base at V and 1 base at J, with 11 bases in the middle. CDR1 is SGDLS and CDR2 is YYNGEE in the germline V gene. CDR3 DNA: TGTGCCAGCAGCGTATCGACAGGCCTCCAAGAGACCCAGTACTTC. Translation gives CASSVSTGLQETQYF.

This clonotype has ten or more counts. This chain joins TRBV7-2 and TRBJ1-5, with D possibly being TRBD1 (5 bases). The CDR3 sequence is 17 residues long. Between the trimmed V and J ends, which lost 2 bases and 4 bases, there was a span of 18 bases. Per the germline V gene, CDR1 is SGHTA and CDR2 is FQGNSA. The CDR3 coding sequence is TGTGCCAGCAGCTTATTACTGGGACCCGGGGTAAATCAGCCCCAGCATTTT. It translates to CASSLLLGPGVNQPQHF.

The chain links TRBV29-1 to TRBJ2-2; 7 nucleotides match TRBD1. V shed 6 bases, J shed 3 bases, and the junction held 4 bases outside the gene matches. Germline lookup yields CDR1 SQVTM and CDR2 ANQGSEA. The CDR3 runs 13 residues. In DNA form, the CDR3 reads TGCAGCGTGACCGGGACAGACACCGGGGAGCTGTTTTTT. Encoded protein: CSVTGTDTGELFF.